The rows below give T cell receptor beta chains drawn from one sample of a study of blood T cell repertoires in COVID-19. Data came from immunoSEQ multiplex PCR; TCRdb stores just in-frame clones and leaves some out. This sample yields 200,000 to 250,000 clones, of which about nine tenths are seen a single time; under 6.5% belongs to the top ten. Sequencing was done on a sample of PBMCs or T cells enriched from blood (not recorded which). Receptors originate from a woman in her 30s with acute COVID-19. CDR3s include the opening cysteine and the closing phenylalanine or tryptophan. D genes are given only for firm matches. Clone size is not always given. Where it is, it says once, few, many or a class for expanded clones.

D,J,size,V,DNA,CDR3
.,TRBJ1-1,.,TRBV3-1/TRBV3-2,TGTGCCAGCAGCCAAGCGGGAAGCACTGAAGCTTTCTTT,CASSQAGSTEAFF
.,TRBJ1-5,once,TRBV7-9,TGTGCCAGCAGCCCGTCTCAATTCGGGGGCAATCAGCCCCAGCATTTT,CASSPSQFGGNQPQHF
.,TRBJ1-1,.,TRBV29-1,TGCAGCGCAGCGGGACAGAACACTGAAGCTTTCTTT,CSAAGQNTEAFF
TRBD1,TRBJ2-1,.,TRBV27,TGTGCCAGCAGTTTAGTGTCAGGGGGTATTCGTAATGAGCAGTTCTTC,CASSLVSGGIRNEQFF
.,TRBJ2-7,.,TRBV30,TGTGCCTGGAGGGAACCGGGACACCTCTACGAGCAGTACTTC,CAWREPGHLYEQYF
TRBD1,TRBJ1-2,.,TRBV28,TGTGCCAGCAGTCCCGGGACAGGGGTTAGGGGAGGCTACACCTTC,CASSPGTGVRGGYTF
TRBD1,TRBJ1-2,.,TRBV18,TGTGCCAGCTCAGCGGGACAGGAGAACTATGGCTACACCTTC,CASSAGQENYGYTF
TRBD2,TRBJ2-3,.,TRBV27,TGTGCCAGCAGTCCCGTTAGCGGGGTTAGCACAGATACGCAGTATTTT,CASSPVSGVSTDTQYF
TRBD1,TRBJ1-1,.,TRBV19,TGTGCCAGTAGTATCGAGACAGGGCGGGGCACTGAAGCTTTCTTT,CASSIETGRGTEAFF
.,TRBJ1-1,.,TRBV24-1,TGTGCCATCTCTAACAGCCGGAACACTGAAGCTTTCTTT,CAISNSRNTEAFF
.,TRBJ2-6,.,TRBV10-2,TGCGCCAGCCGGGGAACCGGGGCCAACGTCCTGACTTTC,CASRGTGANVLTF
TRBD1,TRBJ2-7,once,TRBV10-2,TGCGCCAGCACCCGGGACAGATCCTACGAGCAGTACTTC,CASTRDRSYEQYF
TRBD1,TRBJ1-5,.,TRBV3-1/TRBV3-2,TGTGCCAGCAGCCAAGGGACAGGGCAAGATCAGCCCCAGCATTTT,CASSQGTGQDQPQHF
TRBD2,TRBJ2-3,.,TRBV27,TGTGCCAGCAGCCGACCTAGCGGGAGGATCACAGATACGCAGTATTTT,CASSRPSGRITDTQYF
TRBD1,TRBJ1-2,few,TRBV2,TGTGCCATCCTCCGGGACAGGAGTCATGGCTACACCTTC,CAILRDRSHGYTF
.,TRBJ1-2,.,TRBV5-1,TGCGCCAGCAGCACAGGGCAGCCCCTAAACTATGGCTACACCTTC,CASSTGQPLNYGYTF
.,TRBJ2-1,.,TRBV4-3,TGCGCCAGCAGCCAAGATAGCCGCACTAGCTACAATGAGCAGTTCTTC,CASSQDSRTSYNEQFF
.,TRBJ2-3,.,TRBV29-1,TGCAGCGTTGACAGCGGAGTGGTTGACGATACGCAGTATTTT,CSVDSGVVDDTQYF
TRBD1,TRBJ1-5,few,TRBV19,TGTGCCACAACAGGGGGCGCGAAAAATCAGCCCCAGCATTTT,CATTGGAKNQPQHF
.,TRBJ2-2,.,TRBV19,TGTGCCAGTAGTGTCAGAGGCGGGGAGCTGTTTTTT,CASSVRGGELFF
TRBD2,TRBJ2-1,.,TRBV10-3,TGTGCCATCAGTGGGGGACTAGTAAGTGAGCAGTTCTTC,CAISGGLVSEQFF
.,TRBJ1-1,.,TRBV4-3,TGCGCCAGCAGCCTCCAGGGTCTGAACACTGAAGCTTTCTTT,CASSLQGLNTEAFF
.,TRBJ1-6,.,TRBV30,TGTGCCTGGAGTATGGGAGGGGGGCTCAATTCACCCCTCCACTTT,CAWSMGGGLNSPLHF
.,TRBJ1-2,.,TRBV5-4,TGTGCCAGCAGCCCTGGGGGGACCTATGGCTACACCTTC,CASSPGGTYGYTF
TRBD2,TRBJ2-1,.,TRBV5-4,TGTGCCAGCAGCTTGGGGGCTAGCGGGGTCTATGAGCAGTTCTTC,CASSLGASGVYEQFF
TRBD1,TRBJ2-1,.,TRBV5-6,TGTGCCAGCAGCTTACAGGGGTTTGGCAATGAGCAGTTCTTC,CASSLQGFGNEQFF
.,TRBJ2-7,few,TRBV18,TGTGCCAGCTCGCCCTTCGGGACTTCGAATCCCGAGCAGTACTTC,CASSPFGTSNPEQYF
.,TRBJ2-3,.,TRBV5-1,TGCGCCAGCACTCCCAGGGTCGGCACAGATACGCAGTATTTT,CASTPRVGTDTQYF
.,TRBJ1-2,.,TRBV7-2,TGTGCCAGCAGCTTAGGTGCGGGGGGGAACTATGGCTACACCTTC,CASSLGAGGNYGYTF
TRBD1,TRBJ2-1,.,TRBV4-3,TGCGCCAGCAGCCCAGGGACAGGGGCAATCAATGAGCAGTTCTTC,CASSPGTGAINEQFF
.,TRBJ2-1,.,TRBV27,TGTGCCAGCAGTACTCAGGGGCCCTCGTACAATGAGCAGTTCTTC,CASSTQGPSYNEQFF
.,TRBJ1-1,.,TRBV9,TGTGCCAGCAGCCCTTCTAGTTTGAACACTGAAGCTTTCTTT,CASSPSSLNTEAFF
.,TRBJ2-7,.,TRBV7-6,TGTGCCAGCAGCATAAGTACAGGGCTCGTTTCCGAGCAGTACTTC,CASSISTGLVSEQYF
.,TRBJ2-1,.,TRBV11-2,TGTGCCAGCAGCGACTTAGGGGGTTTCTACAATGAGCAGTTCTTC,CASSDLGGFYNEQFF
.,TRBJ2-7,once,TRBV6-5,TGTGCCAGCAGGGGTGGGGTCGGGGAAAACTACGAGCAGTACTTC,CASRGGVGENYEQYF
TRBD2,TRBJ2-3,.,TRBV29-1,TGCAGCGTTGAAAGCATGCTACCTAGCGGGAGGGCAGATACGCAGTATTTT,CSVESMLPSGRADTQYF
.,TRBJ1-5,.,TRBV28,TGTGCCAGCAGTTTACTCAAGGGGGGGTATCAGCCCCAGCATTTT,CASSLLKGGYQPQHF
.,TRBJ1-6,once,TRBV20-1,TGCAGTGCCGGAGCTAATTCACCCCTCCACTTT,CSAGANSPLHF
.,TRBJ2-2,.,TRBV9,TGTGCCAGCAGCGCGGGATTACGGACCGGGGAGCTGTTTTTT,CASSAGLRTGELFF
TRBD2,TRBJ2-1,.,TRBV28,TGTGCCAGCGACCAAACCGGGACTAGCGGCAATGAGCAGTTCTTC,CASDQTGTSGNEQFF
.,TRBJ1-5,once,TRBV24-1,TGTGCCACCAGTGACAGGGGTAATTTTTGGCCCCAGCATTTT,CATSDRGNFWPQHF
TRBD1,TRBJ2-7,.,TRBV6-5,TGTGCCAGCGCCGCCGGGACAGGGGATTACGAGCAGTACTTC,CASAAGTGDYEQYF